One sample yielded the 27 T cell receptor beta chains listed below, sequenced in a study of blood T cell repertoires in COVID-19. Produced via immunoSEQ multiplex PCR; TCRdb's table is partial and in-frame only. The sample yields over 90,000 clones, 84% seen once. The sample taken for sequencing was peripheral blood. The receptors were gathered from a human donor in a cohort sampled during active COVID-19.

This clone showed up just once. J is TRBJ2-7 and V is TRBV7-2; the D is unclear. Germline V CDR1 and CDR2: SGHTA, FQGNSA. This CDR3 contains 13 residues. Trimming took 5 bases from V and 3 from J, leaving 11 bases between them. The chain's CDR3 is CASSPRAIYEQYF. The DNA for the CDR3 is TGTGCCAGCAGCCCTCGAGCGATCTACGAGCAGTACTTC.

This clone has just one count. Written as DNA, the CDR3 is TGTGCCAGCAGCCCAAAGGGGGAGGGAAGTGGAAAACTGTTTTTT. Its translation is CASSPKGEGSGKLFF. This sequence joins TRBV7-9 and TRBJ1-4; a possible D gene is TRBD1 (6 bases). V was pared by 5 bases and J by 10 bases, with 20 bases between. The CDR3 is made up of 15 amino acids. The germline gives CDR1 SEHNR, CDR2 FQNEAQ (reference sequence).

The chain employs TRBV15 and TRBJ2-3, with D perhaps TRBD1 (6 bases). V dropped 1 base and J dropped 4 bases, with 9 bases sitting between them. The CDR3 contains 14 residues. Germline assignment: CDR1 LNHNV and CDR2 YYDKDF (reference sequence). CDR3 nucleotide sequence: TGTGCCACCAGCAGAGCTTACAGGGCAGATACGCAGTATTTT. Its translation is CATSRAYRADTQYF.

V and J are TRBV27 and TRBJ1-3; TRBD1 matches at 8 bases. Trimming at V came to 3 bases and at J to 2 bases, leaving 3 bases not matched to a gene. The V gene's germline CDR1 is MNHEY and CDR2 SMNVEV (reference sequence). The CDR3 runs to 15 residues. CDR3 bases: TGTGCCAGCAGTTTGACAGGGGTCGCTGGAAACACCATATATTTT. As protein: CASSLTGVAGNTIYF.

The table lists this clone with many counts. The chain links TRBV19 to TRBJ1-5; perhaps TRBD1 as D (5 bases). Germline loops: CDR1 LNHDA, CDR2 SQIVND (reference sequence). V was trimmed by 5 bases and J by 2 bases, leaving 7 bases between them. The CDR3 spans 13 residues. DNA of the CDR3: TGTGCCAGTAGTGCGACAGGCAATCAGCCCCAGCATTTT. Amino acid sequence: CASSATGNQPQHF.

The chain is built from TRBV13 and TRBJ2-3, with 7 bases fitting TRBD1. Germline V lookup: CDR1 PRHDT, CDR2 FYEKMQ (reference sequence). Trimming removed 10 bases from V and 3 bases from J; junction bases left unmatched: 10. The CDR3 spans 14 residues. The CDR3 sequence: CATSGRGRTDTQYF. In DNA, the CDR3 is TGTGCCACCTCCGGCAGGGGGAGAACAGATACGCAGTATTTT.

This clone occurred a few times. The J gene is TRBJ2-3, the V gene TRBV9; D is possibly TRBD1 (6 bases). The V end lost 0 bases, the J end lost 2 bases, and 16 bases lay between the germline ends. CDR1 and CDR2 (germline): SGDLS, YYNGEE. There are 17 residues in the CDR3. The DNA for the CDR3 is TGTGCCAGCAGCGTAGTGGAAGGGGGACGGAACACAGATACGCAGTATTTT. This sequence encodes CASSVVEGGRNTDTQYF. The full variable domain, in which reference TRBV9 and TRBJ2-3 provide the parts outside the CDR3, is DSGVTQTPKHLITATGQRVTLRCSPRSGDLSVYWYQQSLDQGLQFLIQYYNGEERAKGNILERFSAQQFPDLHSELNLSSLELGDSALYFCASSVVEGGRNTDTQYFGPGTRLTVL.

This chain uses TRBV3-1 (or the pseudogene TRBV3-2) with TRBJ1-2; D ambiguous. This CDR3 is built from 13 residues. Trimming cost V 0 bases and J 4 bases, with 6 bases left between them. Germline V gene sequence: CDR1 LGHDT, CDR2 YNNKEL (reference sequence). CDR3 amino acids: CASSQDGLYGYTF. Written as DNA, the CDR3 is TGTGCCAGCAGCCAAGATGGGCTCTATGGCTACACCTTC.

About this clone itself: The same CDR3 is also encoded by other DNA sequences in this sample. The chain has TRBV4-2 and TRBJ2-5, with 11 positions matching TRBD2. This CDR3 comprises 16 residues. V trimming: 4 bases; J trimming: 0 bases; junction bases outside the gene matches: 4. The germline CDR1 and CDR2 sequences are LGHNA and YNFKEQ. This chain's CDR3 is CASSRGTSGYQETQYF. The CDR3 nucleotides read TGTGCCAGCAGCCGTGGGACTAGCGGATACCAAGAGACCCAGTACTTC.

V and J are TRBV2 and TRBJ2-5; 10 positions match TRBD2. The J segment lost 2 bases and the V segment lost 6 bases, leaving 9 bases of the junction unmatched. Germline V gene sequence: CDR1 SNHLY, CDR2 FYNNEI. The CDR3 is 16 residues long. CDR3 in DNA: TGTGCCAGCAGAGGGCTAGCGGGGGTGCCTCAAGAGACCCAGTACTTC. Protein: CASRGLAGVPQETQYF.

The chain is built from TRBV12-5 and TRBJ1-4; D is unclear. V gave up 3 bases and J gave up 3 bases, with 8 bases separating them. The CDR3 spans 14 residues. The V gene's germline CDR1 is LGHNT and CDR2 FRNRAP. The CDR3 DNA reads TGTGCTAGTGGTTTTGGGCAGGCTAATGAAAAACTGTTTTTT. This codes for CASGFGQANEKLFF.

The chain couples TRBV9 to TRBJ1-4, with a tentative D call TRBD1 (5 bases). Trimming stripped 5 bases from V and 10 bases from J, with 12 bases between. This CDR3 spans 12 amino acids. CDR1 and CDR2 (germline): SGDLS, YYNGEE. CDR3 sequence: CASRGPSGKLFF. The CDR3 region has the DNA TGTGCCAGCAGGGGGCCTTCCGGAAAACTGTTTTTT.

This sequence joins TRBV5-1 and TRBJ2-6; weak D call: TRBD2 (5 bases). The germline V gene encodes CDR1 SGHRS and CDR2 YFSETQ. The CDR3 is 16 residues long. V was clipped by 9 bases and J by 1 base, with 17 bases between them. The CDR3 sequence is CATAESPLSGANVLTF. Here the CDR3 DNA reads TGCGCCACAGCGGAGTCCCCGCTTTCTGGGGCCAACGTCCTGACTTTC.

The table lists this clone with a count of one. The chain uses TRBV2 and TRBJ2-7; 8 bases match TRBD2. The germline CDR1 and CDR2 sequences are SNHLY and FYNNEI. The CDR3 runs to 14 residues. Trimming at V came to 7 bases and at J to 3 bases, leaving 8 bases not matched to a gene. CDR3 amino acids: CASKSRGGIYEQYF. The CDR3 coding sequence is TGTGCCAGCAAGTCTCGCGGGGGGATCTACGAGCAGTACTTC.

V usage is TRBV4-3 and J usage is TRBJ2-7; D may be TRBD1 (6 bases). This CDR3 region has 14 residues. Germline V gene data show CDR1 as LGHNA and CDR2 as YSLEER. V was shortened by 1 base and J by 2 bases, with 9 bases between the two germline ends. DNA for the CDR3: TGCGCCAGCAGCCAAGCGGCAGGGGCCTACGAGCAGTACTTC. Protein sequence: CASSQAAGAYEQYF.

The chain couples TRBV18 to TRBJ1-4; D might be TRBD1 (5 bases). Trimming removed 2 bases at V and 4 bases at J, with 8 bases between. The CDR3 contains 14 residues. Per germline, CDR1 KGHSH and CDR2 LQKENI. In DNA form, the CDR3 reads TGTGCCAGCTCACCAGACAGATTTAATGAAAAACTGTTTTTT. Translated: CASSPDRFNEKLFF.

The chain couples TRBV4-2 to TRBJ2-7; TRBD2 matches at 13 bases. The germline CDR1 and CDR2 sequences are LGHNA and YNFKEQ. CDR3 size: 18 residues. Losses at the gene ends were 3 bases for V and 0 bases for J; bases not matched to a gene: 8. The chain's CDR3 is CASSQAGLAGPSSYEQYF. The DNA of the CDR3 is TGTGCCAGCAGCCAGGCGGGACTAGCGGGGCCTAGCTCCTACGAGCAGTACTTC.

The chain links TRBV18 to TRBJ1-1; TRBD1 agrees at 7 bases. The germline CDR1 and CDR2 sequences are KGHSH and LQKENI. The V and J ends lost 6 bases and 11 bases, in that order; junction bases with no gene match: 15. The CDR3 runs to 14 residues. The CDR3 nucleotides are TGTGCCAGCTCTGTCGACAGGGCGCAACGTGAGGCTTTCTTT. Protein product: CASSVDRAQREAFF. Based on the CDR3 plus reference TRBV18 and TRBJ1-1, the full variable domain is NAGVMQNPRHLVRRRGQEARLRCSPMKGHSHVYWYRQLPEEGLKFMVYLQKENIIDESGMPKERFSAEFPKEGPSILRIQQVVRGDSAAYFCASSVDRAQREAFFGQGTRLTVV.

This rearrangement joins TRBV30 to TRBJ2-3, with TRBD2 as a possible D gene (6 bases). With 7 bases removed from V and 6 bases from J, the gap between germline ends came to 20 bases. This CDR3 comprises 14 residues. Germline loops: CDR1 GTSNPN, CDR2 SVGIG (reference sequence). CDR3 sequence: CASKLVGGLDTQYF. In DNA, the CDR3 is TGTGCCTCCAAACTAGTGGGGGGTTTGGATACGCAGTATTTT.

V is TRBV7-2 and J is TRBJ2-3; 14 positions agree with TRBD2. The germline V gene has CDR1 SGHTA and CDR2 FQGNSA. V shed 5 bases and J 2 bases; nucleotides not matched to a gene: 12. The length of the CDR3 is 19 residues. In DNA, the CDR3 is TGTGCCAGCAGCCGGCTGACTAGCGGGGGGGCCTTAAACACAGATACGCAGTATTTT. Translation: CASSRLTSGGALNTDTQYF.

The CDR3 coding sequence is TGTGCCACCAGCCCATGGACCCAACGCCCAGGGGACACCGGGGAGCTGTTTTTT. This gives the protein CATSPWTQRPGDTGELFF. The chain links TRBV24-1 to TRBJ2-2; TRBD1 is a possible D gene (6 bases). Deletions cut 7 bases from V and 3 bases from J, with 23 bases between. The CDR3 is made up of 18 amino acids. Germline-derived CDR1 and CDR2 are KGHDR and SFDVKD.

This clone occurred once. The chain recombines TRBV6-2 or TRBV6-3 with TRBJ1-1, with D hard to call. Germline loops: CDR1 MNHEY, CDR2 SVGEGT. The germline V and J ends were trimmed by 0 bases and 1 base, with 12 bases remaining between them. The CDR3 is 16 amino acids. The CDR3 nucleotides are TGTGCCAGCAGTTACTCGTCCCCAGGCCAGAACACTGAAGCTTTCTTT. Translation gives CASSYSSPGQNTEAFF.

CDR3 sequence (DNA): TGTGCCAGCAGTTTCCGGAGTCAGCCCCAGCATTTT. The encoded protein is CASSFRSQPQHF. The chain carries TRBV12-3 or TRBV12-4 and TRBJ1-5, with D unclear. With 3 bases removed from V and 6 bases from J, the gap between germline ends came to 6 bases. CDR3 length: 12 amino acids.

This chain uses TRBV6-6 with TRBJ1-5; D gene uncertain. The CDR3 runs 15 residues. Germline CDR1 is MNHNY and CDR2 is SVGAGI (reference sequence). V shed 0 bases and J shed 6 bases, with 12 bases lying between them. CDR3 sequence (DNA): TGTGCCAGCAGTTACTCGACGGTAAACAGTCAGCCCCAGCATTTT. This sequence encodes CASSYSTVNSQPQHF.

For this clone: At one boundary the junction diverges from the germline segment, which might be a read error. The CDR3 coding sequence is TGTGCGAGTACCCACAGGTTGCTTGGCTACACCTTC. Translating it yields CASTHRLLGYTF. V and J are TRBV19 and TRBJ1-2, with D possibly TRBD1 on 5 matching bases. Germline values: CDR1 LNHDA, CDR2 SQIVND (reference sequence). The CDR3 has 12 amino acids.

The V call is TRBV6-5, the J call TRBJ2-3, with D perhaps matching TRBD2 (6 bases). Per germline, CDR1 MNHEY and CDR2 SVGAGI. V lost 10 bases to trimming and J lost 5 bases, with 22 bases between them. The CDR3 length is 15 residues. CDR3 in amino acids: CATKNSGTGGDTQYF. The CDR3 DNA reads as TGTGCCACAAAGAATTCGGGGACTGGGGGAGATACGCAGTATTTT.

The chain links TRBV11-1 to TRBJ2-1; 9 bases are a match to TRBD2. CDR1 and CDR2 (germline): SGHAT, FQDESV (reference sequence). CDR3 length equals 15 residues. The V gene end was trimmed by 2 bases and the J gene end by 12 bases; junction bases not matched to a gene: 11. The chain's CDR3 is CASSLSLAGGGVQFF. The DNA for the CDR3 is TGTGCCAGCAGCTTATCCCTCGCGGGGGGGGGCGTGCAGTTCTTC.